This record covers a single T cell receptor (beta chain). Its antigen is currently unknown. This specimen comes from a study of early T cells in non-severe SARS-CoV-2 infection. Study details: Chains stayed unpaired after sequencing of bulk RNA from unsorted whole blood. Study outcomes and limitations: Reliance on VDJdb matching favored anti-spike CD8 responses; private and CD4 specificities were missed.

Separate cDNA molecules each had unique molecular identifiers attached to them. TCRdb independently ran MiXCR on the 5' RACE reads; one entry per CDR3 protein. This table holds fewer than 65,000 distinct CDR3 sequences, more than 9% found once. The TCR originated in an adult who was a healthcare worker with PCR-confirmed SARS-CoV-2 infection or an uninfected control (not recorded which). The sample comprised whole blood.

The CDR3 sequence: CSATFQGKETEAFF. The CDR3 DNA follows: TGCAGTGCTACCTTTCAGGGGAAGGAAACTGAAGCTTTCTTT. This sequence joins TRBV20-1 and TRBJ1-1, with D perhaps matching TRBD1 (6 bases). Trimming removed 4 bases from V and 5 bases from J, with 17 bases in between. Germline lookup yields CDR1 DFQATT and CDR2 SNEGSKA (reference sequence). There are 14 residues in the CDR3.